This T cell receptor (beta chain) originates from a study of CD8+CD57+ T cells in acquired aplastic anemia. On the study more broadly: Yields of DNA that came from sorted CD4+ and CD8+ cells averaged about 2.9 ug.

This clonotype was detected ten times or more. Antigen specificity is unknown. Profiles of TCR beta VDJ and CDR3 were generated from a genomic DNA template. TCRdb re-called the reads through MiXCR, storing one row per CDR3 protein. The table lists about 240,000 distinct CDR3 sequences, about 44% of them singletons. Looked up from germline, CDR1 is SNHLY and CDR2 is FYNNEI. The CDR3 covers 15 residues. V shed 7 bases and J shed 4 bases, with 19 bases lying between them. Study-level findings and limits: Researchers report that about 28 CD8+ CDR3 sequences appeared in both patients and controls. For CD8+ Simpson's diversity, patients and controls showed no significant difference.

Those patients picked for sequencing had displayed CD8+CD57+ cell expansion on flow cytometry. Patients had received no therapy at the time of blood sampling. Sequencing used sorted CD4+, CD8+, or CD8+CD57+ T cells (not recorded which) from PBMCs. The chain employs TRBV2 and TRBJ2-5; tentatively, D is TRBD1 or TRBD2 (6 bases each). The sequence was collected from a human donor with aplastic anemia. The CDR3 region is CASNPGAGWGETQYF. CDR3 bases: TGTGCCAGCAATCCGGGGGCAGGATGGGGAGAGACCCAGTACTTC.